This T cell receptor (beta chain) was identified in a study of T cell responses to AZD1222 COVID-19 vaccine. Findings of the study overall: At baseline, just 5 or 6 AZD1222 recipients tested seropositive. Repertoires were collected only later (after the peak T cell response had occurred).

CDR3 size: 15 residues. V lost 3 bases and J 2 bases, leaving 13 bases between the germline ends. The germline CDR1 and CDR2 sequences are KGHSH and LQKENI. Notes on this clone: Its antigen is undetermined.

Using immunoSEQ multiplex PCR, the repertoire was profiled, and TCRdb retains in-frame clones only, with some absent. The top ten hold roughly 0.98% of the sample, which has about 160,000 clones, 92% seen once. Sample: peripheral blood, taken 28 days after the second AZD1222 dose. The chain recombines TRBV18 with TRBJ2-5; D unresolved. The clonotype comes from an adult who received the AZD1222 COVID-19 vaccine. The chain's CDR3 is CASSPYRQRQETQYF. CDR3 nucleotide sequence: TGTGCCAGCTCACCTTACCGGCAGAGACAAGAGACCCAGTACTTC.